The 9 T cell receptor beta chains reported below all come from one sample, sequenced in a study of T cells in Graves' hyperthyroidism and ophthalmopathy. RNA transcripts served as the template for amplifying TCR beta CDR3 regions. During a first-round RT-PCR of the TCR CDR3, the HTBI primer set was used. Each CDR3 protein gets one entry after TCRdb re-called the multiplex PCR reads with MiXCR. The sample lists 450,000 to 700,000 distinct CDR3 sequences, under 60% occurring once. The specimen sequenced was peripheral blood or thyroid tissue (not recorded which). The source is a woman aged 18 to 35 with Graves' hyperthyroidism.

This clonotype was recorded once. This chain connects TRBV11-3 to TRBJ2-3; 12 nucleotides agree with TRBD2. The trim removed 5 bases at V and 5 bases at J, leaving 2 bases unmatched. The germline gives CDR1 SGHNT, CDR2 YENEEA. CDR3 length: 14 amino acids. CDR3 amino acids: CASSGGLAGDTQYF. As DNA, the CDR3 is TGTGCCAGCAGCGGGGGACTAGCGGGAGATACGCAGTATTTT.

This chain connects TRBV5-1 to TRBJ1-1; 9 bases are shared with TRBD1. The germline V gene encodes CDR1 SGHRS and CDR2 YFSETQ. Trimming removed 3 bases from V and 8 bases from J; junction bases left unmatched: 11. CDR3 size: 15 residues. This CDR3 reads CASSSTGTGTREAFF. CDR3 coding DNA: TGCGCCAGCAGCTCAACCGGGACAGGGACGCGAGAAGCTTTCTTT.

This clonotype was observed at least ten times. CDR3 nucleotides: TGCGCCAGCAGCTTGGTCCCGGGACAGGGCGGAGAGCAGTACTTC. Encoded protein: CASSLVPGQGGEQYF. J is TRBJ2-7 and V is TRBV5-1; 9 positions agree with TRBD1. CDR1 and CDR2 (germline): SGHRS, YFSETQ. Trimming at V came to 0 bases and at J to 7 bases, leaving 8 bases not matched to a gene. The CDR3 runs to 15 residues. Looking up the rest from reference TRBV5-1 and TRBJ2-7 gives the full variable domain: KAGVTQTPRYLIKTRGQQVTLSCSPISGHRSVSWYQQTPGQGLQFLFEYFSETQRNKGNFPGRFSGRQFSNSRSEMNVSTLELGDSALYLCASSLVPGQGGEQYFGPGTRLTVT.

Concerning this clonotype: Being one base from a much bigger clone, this may be a read error. The gene calls are TRBV5-1 and TRBJ2-2, with D perhaps TRBD1 or TRBD2 (5 bases each). Germline V gene lookup returns CDR1 SGHRS and CDR2 YFSETQ. This CDR3 contains 15 residues. The CDR3 region is CASSLDPSGAGELIF. CDR3 DNA sequence: TGCGCCAGCAGCTTGGATCCTTCCGGGGCCGGGGAGCTGATTTTT. The full variable domain, its missing parts supplied by reference TRBV5-1 and TRBJ2-2, is KAGVTQTPRYLIKTRGQQVTLSCSPISGHRSVSWYQQTPGQGLQFLFEYFSETQRNKGNFPGRFSGRQFSNSRSEMNVSTLELGDSALYLCASSLDPSGAGELIFGEGSRLTVL.

This clonotype was picked up many times. This chain joins TRBV12-3 or TRBV12-4 and TRBJ2-2; 10 bases match TRBD1. The CDR3 consists of 15 residues. V trimming: 3 bases; J trimming: 4 bases; junction bases outside the gene matches: 2. Here the CDR3 DNA reads TGTGCCAGCAGTTTTGGGGACAGGGGCACCGGGGAGCTGTTTTTT. It specifies CASSFGDRGTGELFF.

V usage is TRBV20-1 and J usage is TRBJ2-7; D tentatively fits TRBD1 or TRBD2 (6 bases each). The V gene's germline CDR1 is DFQATT and CDR2 SNEGSKA (reference sequence). The CDR3 has 16 residues. Trimming stripped 6 bases from V and 4 bases from J, with 25 bases between. CDR3 loop: CSASSIAGGREYEQYF. CDR3 nucleotides: TGCAGTGCCAGTAGTATAGCCGGGGGCCGAGAGTACGAGCAGTACTTC.

This clonotype has ten or more counts. The V call is TRBV5-1, the J call TRBJ2-7, with D unclear. Germline CDR1 reads SGHRS; CDR2 reads YFSETQ. V was clipped by 3 bases and J by 3 bases, with 7 bases between them. The CDR3 loop spans 12 amino acids. CDR3 loop: CASSSGVYEQYF. CDR3 sequence (DNA): TGCGCCAGCAGCTCAGGAGTCTACGAGCAGTACTTC.

This clonotype was recorded at least ten times. The V gene is TRBV2, the J gene TRBJ1-2; perhaps TRBD1 as D (5 bases). The V and J ends lost 5 bases and 4 bases respectively, with 8 bases between them. The CDR3 extends over 12 amino acids. Germline CDR1 is SNHLY and CDR2 is FYNNEI. The chain's CDR3 is CASSPGLYGYTF. The CDR3 DNA sequence: TGTGCCAGCAGTCCAGGGCTCTATGGCTACACCTTC.

This chain joins TRBV5-4 and TRBJ2-5, with 10 nucleotides matching TRBD1. The CDR3 is 15 amino acids. Germline CDR1 SGHNT, CDR2 YYREEE (reference sequence). The J segment lost 5 bases and the V segment lost 10 bases, leaving 14 bases of the junction unmatched. DNA for the CDR3: TGTGCCGCGAGGGGCGACAGGGGGCTCGGGGAGACCCAGTACTTC. It encodes CAARGDRGLGETQYF.